Below, one TCR beta chain is given with its context. This sample was included in a study of blood T cell repertoires in COVID-19. For the study at large: Sources were T cells, B-cell-depleted T cells, or PBMCs; the material itself was cDNA or gDNA.

This CDR3 is built from 16 residues. J gave up 1 base and V 4 bases, and 7 bases lay outside the gene matches. Germline CDR1 KGHSH, CDR2 LQKENI. Sequenced by immunoSEQ multiplex PCR; TCRdb stores in-frame clones only, minus some. The data show a few hundred thousand clones, about nine tenths seen once. This chain connects TRBV18 to TRBJ2-3; TRBD1 agrees at 8 bases. The source material was peripheral blood. The receptor comes from a middle-aged woman who had recovered from COVID-19. The CDR3 nucleotides read TGTGCCAGCTCACTCCAGGGGGCGCTTGGCACAGATACGCAGTATTTT. This codes for CASSLQGALGTDTQYF. Based on the CDR3 plus reference TRBV18 and TRBJ2-3, the full variable domain is NAGVMQNPRHLVRRRGQEARLRCSPMKGHSHVYWYRQLPEEGLKFMVYLQKENIIDESGMPKERFSAEFPKEGPSILRIQQVVRGDSAAYFCASSLQGALGTDTQYFGPGTRLTVL.